This T cell receptor beta chain came from a study of blood T cells in healthy people across ages. This clonotype showed up just a few times. PCR was performed a second time for about 6 to 12 cycles using a sample-barcoded 5' primer and a J-beta primer mix. TCRdb reanalysed the 5' RACE reads using MiXCR and keeps one entry per CDR3 protein. This table holds about 280,000 distinct CDR3 sequences, around 30% found once. In germline, CDR1 is MDHEN, CDR2 SYDVKM. This CDR3 has 16 amino acids. Trimming removed 7 bases at V and 3 bases at J, with 18 bases between. The sample was blood. V is TRBV28 and J is TRBJ1-4; D is unclear. This TCR was recovered from a woman between 65 and 79 years old in good health. The CDR3 bases are TGTGCCAGCATACATAACCCATGGCTTGCTAATGAAAAACTGTTTTTT. This encodes CASIHNPWLANEKLFF.